Listed below are T cell receptor beta chains from one sample, sequenced in a study of siplizumab effects on memory and regulatory T cells. TCRdb keeps only in-frame clones here, not all; method: immunoSEQ multiplex PCR. The sample lists approximately 110,000 clones; about 92% were seen once. Sequencing was done on a sample of Tregs sorted from blood. These receptors all stem from a human donor in good health. CDR3s include the opening cysteine and the closing phenylalanine or tryptophan. The D gene is left open where the match is weak. Rows give clone size only sometimes, using once, few, many, or a class for an expanded clone.

d_gene	v_gene	j_gene	abundance	CDR3aa	CDR3nt
TRBD1	TRBV27	TRBJ1-1	-	CASTPIKPGQGNTEAFF	TGTGCCAGCACCCCCATTAAACCGGGACAGGGGAACACTGAAGCTTTCTTT
TRBD2	TRBV9	TRBJ2-1	-	CASSTGTSVYNEQFF	TGTGCCAGCAGCACCGGGACTAGCGTTTACAATGAGCAGTTCTTC
TRBD1	TRBV6-5	TRBJ2-1	-	CASRPGQAYNEQFF	TGTGCCAGCAGGCCGGGACAGGCCTACAATGAGCAGTTCTTC
TRBD2	TRBV12-5	TRBJ2-5	-	CASGIAGGLPYQETQYF	TGTGCTAGTGGAATAGCGGGAGGTCTCCCGTACCAAGAGACCCAGTACTTC
TRBD2	TRBV27	TRBJ2-3	-	CASSFRGLAGGADTQYF	TGTGCCAGCAGTTTCCGCGGACTAGCGGGGGGGGCTGATACGCAGTATTTT
TRBD1	TRBV5-1	TRBJ1-5	once	CASSPGTGDQPQHF	TGCGCCAGCAGCCCAGGGACAGGGGATCAGCCCCAGCATTTT
TRBD1	TRBV18	TRBJ1-5	-	CASSSGQGVHQPQHF	TGTGCCAGCTCGTCGGGACAGGGGGTGCATCAGCCCCAGCATTTT
-	TRBV7-9	TRBJ2-1	-	CASSPRGGGPGEQFF	TGTGCCAGCAGCCCCCGTGGAGGAGGCCCAGGGGAGCAGTTCTTC
-	TRBV6-5	TRBJ2-7	-	CASSRVPGEQYF	TGTGCCAGCAGCCGGGTCCCCGGAGAGCAGTACTTC
-	TRBV7-2	TRBJ1-6	-	CASSLSPGIWSPLHF	TGTGCCAGCAGCTTAAGTCCGGGGATATGGTCACCCCTCCACTTT
TRBD2	TRBV27	TRBJ2-1	-	CASSPLAGGSYNEQFF	TGTGCCAGCAGTCCACTAGCGGGGGGATCCTACAATGAGCAGTTCTTC
TRBD1	TRBV7-9	TRBJ2-7	-	CASSFGQGYDEQYF	TGTGCCAGCAGCTTCGGACAGGGGTACGACGAGCAGTACTTC
-	TRBV6-5	TRBJ1-2	-	CASRTNYGYTF	TGTGCCAGCAGAACTAACTATGGCTACACCTTC
TRBD1	TRBV18	TRBJ1-1	-	CASSPPAGGTTEAFF	TGTGCCAGCTCACCACCGGCAGGGGGTACGACTGAAGCTTTCTTT